These 18 T cell receptor beta chains were sequenced from one sample in a study of vaccination and CD4 T cells after COVID-19. Treatment in this sample: roughly 10-day PBMC culture with coronavirus spike peptide pools or control peptides (ViraFEST assay). Sequenced with the Oncomine TCR Beta short-read assay was DNA taken from cultured CD4+ T cells. TCRdb reprocessed the PCR reads with MiXCR, giving one entry per CDR3 protein. The sample has about 15,000 distinct CDR3 sequences; over 60% are singletons. The antigens of these receptors remain unknown. Source material: CD4+ T cells from blood, cultured in vitro. Every receptor here comes from a human donor who had recovered from COVID-19.

Here the CDR3 DNA reads TGTGCCAGTAGTTCCGGAATGGTGAACACTGAAGCTTTCTTT. Protein product: CASSSGMVNTEAFF. The J gene is TRBJ1-1, the V gene TRBV19; no firm D call. With 5 bases removed from V and 0 bases from J, the gap between germline ends came to 10 bases. Germline V gives CDR1 LNHDA, CDR2 SQIVND (reference sequence). The CDR3 has 14 amino acids.

The DNA for the CDR3 is TGTGCCAGCAGTGAGGCGAATGAGCAGTTCTTC. Its protein is CASSEANEQFF. The gene calls are TRBV25-1 and TRBJ2-1; D not resolved. The V end was cut by 3 bases, the J end by 7 bases, with 4 bases between. This CDR3 is built from 11 residues. Germline-derived CDR1 and CDR2 are MGHDK and SYGVNS. The full variable domain, completed using reference TRBV25-1 and TRBJ2-1, is EADIYQTPRYLVIGTGKKITLECSQTMGHDKMYWYQQDPGMELHLIHYSYGVNSTEKGDLSSESTVSRIRTEHFPLTLESARPSHTSQYLCASSEANEQFFGPGTRLTVL.

The chain employs TRBV7-9 and TRBJ1-5, with no clear D. The CDR3 is made up of 14 amino acids. CDR1 and CDR2 (germline): SEHNR, FQNEAQ (reference sequence). V was clipped by 5 bases and J by 2 bases, with 10 bases between them. The CDR3 is CASSPSGGNQPQHF. In nucleotides, the CDR3 is TGTGCCAGCAGCCCCTCAGGAGGCAATCAGCCCCAGCATTTT.

V is TRBV27 and J is TRBJ1-5; D perhaps matches TRBD1 (5 bases). Per the germline V gene, CDR1 is MNHEY and CDR2 is SMNVEV (reference sequence). The CDR3 has 16 amino acids. The CDR3 is CVGGRDPFHSNQPQHF. The CDR3 coding sequence is TGTGTAGGTGGCAGGGACCCTTTTCATAGCAATCAGCCCCAGCATTTT.

This clonotype was detected a few times. The gene calls are TRBV20-1 and TRBJ1-4; D is uncertain. The CDR3 totals 13 residues. CDR1 DFQATT and CDR2 SNEGSKA come from the germline V gene (reference sequence). In nucleotides, the CDR3 is TGCGGCTCCGCAGTTGCAACTAATGAAAAACTGTTTTTT. Encoded protein: CGSAVATNEKLFF.

This chain uses TRBV28 with TRBJ1-1; D call uncertain. Trimming left V 5 bases short and J 2 bases short, with 6 bases between. The CDR3 has 12 residues. Germline CDR1 reads MDHEN; CDR2 reads SYDVKM. The CDR3 coding sequence is TGTGCCAGCAGTGGGATTAACACTGAAGCTTTCTTT. This encodes CASSGINTEAFF.

This clonotype has a handful of counts. The J gene is TRBJ1-2, the V gene TRBV27; TRBD1 matches at 9 bases. With 8 bases clipped from V and 3 bases from J, the junction kept 4 bases outside the gene matches. CDR1 is MNHEY and CDR2 is SMNVEV in the germline V gene (reference sequence). This CDR3 has 13 residues. CDR3 nucleotide sequence: TGTGCCAGCGGGGACAGGGTTCACTATGGCTACACCTTC. Its protein is CASGDRVHYGYTF.

V is TRBV24-1 and J is TRBJ2-5; 7 bases fit TRBD2. V lost 10 bases, J lost 4 bases, and 8 bases stayed unmatched. The germline CDR1 and CDR2 sequences are KGHDR and SFDVKD. The CDR3 has 13 residues. CDR3 bases: TGTGCCACTTCAGTGGCTAGCGGAGAGACCCAGTACTTC. Translated: CATSVASGETQYF.

This clonotype has a single count. The chain uses TRBV11-2 and TRBJ2-5, with D possibly TRBD2 on 7 matching bases. The CDR3 sequence is 15 residues long. Between the trimmed V and J ends, which lost 3 bases and 7 bases, there was a span of 18 bases. The germline gives CDR1 SGHAT, CDR2 FQNNGV. The CDR3 protein is CASSFIRAAGATQYF. CDR3 DNA sequence: TGTGCCAGCAGCTTTATCAGGGCGGCGGGGGCGACCCAGTACTTC.

The V call is TRBV7-6, the J call TRBJ2-7, with no clear D. Germline V gene sequence: CDR1 SGHVS, CDR2 FNYEAQ. The V gene lost 5 bases and the J gene lost 2 bases, with 16 bases spanning the gap. The CDR3 runs 15 residues. The CDR3 sequence is CASSLQALSTYEQYF. CDR3 DNA: TGTGCCAGCAGCCTCCAGGCCCTTTCGACCTACGAGCAGTACTTC.

The chain links TRBV6-2 or TRBV6-3 to TRBJ1-2; the D is unclear. This CDR3 is built from 12 residues. The germline V gene has CDR1 MNHEY and CDR2 SVGEGT. With 2 bases removed from V and 4 bases from J, the gap between germline ends came to 5 bases. The CDR3 sequence is CASSYRTYGYTF. Written as DNA, the CDR3 is TGTGCCAGCAGTTACCGCACCTATGGCTACACCTTC.

V usage is TRBV7-2 and J usage is TRBJ1-6; weak D call: TRBD1 (5 bases). V lost 1 base, J lost 11 bases, and 9 bases lay in between. This CDR3 has 13 amino acids. Germline values: CDR1 SGHTA, CDR2 FQGNSA. The CDR3 region has the DNA TGTGCCAGCAGCTTAGTTCAGGGTCCACCCCTCCACTTT. This encodes CASSLVQGPPLHF. Supplemented by reference TRBV7-2 and TRBJ1-6, the full variable domain reads GAGVSQSPSNKVTEKGKDVELRCDPISGHTALYWYRQSLGQGLEFLIYFQGNSAPDKSGLPSDRFSAERTGGSVSTLTIQRTQQEDSAVYLCASSLVQGPPLHFGNGTRLTVT.

V and J are TRBV7-2 and TRBJ2-4, with no clear D. Germline V gene data show CDR1 as SGHTA and CDR2 as FQGNSA. The CDR3 has 12 amino acids. Trimming removed 5 bases at V and 6 bases at J, with 8 bases between. The CDR3 nucleotides read TGTGCCAGCAGCCCCCGTGGAAACATTCAGTACTTC. Protein: CASSPRGNIQYF.

The genes are TRBV10-3 and TRBJ2-2; the match to TRBD2 covers 7 bases. In germline, CDR1 is ENHRY, CDR2 SYGVKD. The length of the CDR3 is 14 residues. Trimming took 3 bases from V and 5 from J; bases not matched to a gene: 3. CDR3 DNA: TGTGCCATCAGTGACGCGGGAGATACCGGGGAGCTGTTTTTT. Translated: CAISDAGDTGELFF.

This clonotype was seen a single time. V is TRBV6-1 and J is TRBJ1-5; 12 bases line up with TRBD1. The V gene's germline CDR1 is MNHNS and CDR2 SASEGT. CDR3 length equals 17 residues. Germline trimming cut 6 bases from V and 0 bases from J; bases unmatched to any gene: 6. The CDR3 sequence is CASRGTGGPYSNQPQHF. Here the CDR3 DNA reads TGTGCCAGCAGAGGGACAGGGGGCCCTTATAGCAATCAGCCCCAGCATTTT.

The chain recombines TRBV7-2 with TRBJ2-7, with 12 positions matching TRBD1. Per the germline V gene, CDR1 is SGHTA and CDR2 is FQGNSA. The CDR3 contains 15 residues. J was trimmed by 5 bases and V by 4 bases; bases with no gene match: 6. The CDR3 reads CASSSRDRGLHEQYF. The CDR3 DNA reads as TGTGCCAGCAGCTCCCGGGACAGGGGGCTCCACGAGCAGTACTTC.

The chain employs TRBV28 and TRBJ2-7, with TRBD2 identical over 8 bases. CDR3 length equals 19 residues. CDR1 is MDHEN, CDR2 SYDVKM, per germline. V trimming: 3 bases; J trimming: 1 base; junction bases outside the gene matches: 17. The CDR3 DNA reads TGTGCCAGCAGTTTCCCGCCGGGGGGGGCGAGAGCTATGTCCTACGAGCAGTACTTC. Its translation is CASSFPPGGARAMSYEQYF.

The V gene is TRBV27, the J gene TRBJ1-2, with D tentatively TRBD1 (5 bases). V was shortened by 6 bases and J by 8 bases, with 16 bases between the two germline ends. The CDR3 has 13 residues. From germline, CDR1 is MNHEY and CDR2 SMNVEV (reference sequence). The CDR3 DNA is TGTGCCAGCAGGGGCGGGTCAGGGCGCGGCTACACCTTC. This sequence encodes CASRGGSGRGYTF.